These 19 T cell receptor beta chains originate from one sample sequenced in a study of blood T cell repertoires in COVID-19. The repertoire was sequenced with immunoSEQ multiplex PCR; TCRdb's copy has only in-frame clones and lacks some. The top ten hold approximately 2.4% of the sample, which has some 150,000 clones, more than 65% seen once. The sample comprised peripheral blood. The receptors were sampled from a human donor with acute or convalescent COVID-19. The donor label of this sample is uncertain.

The J gene is TRBJ2-7, the V gene TRBV19; 14 bases fit TRBD2. V lost 5 bases, J lost 0 bases, and 6 bases stayed unmatched. Germline CDR1 LNHDA, CDR2 SQIVND (reference sequence). The CDR3 length is 17 residues. CDR3 sequence: CASSPKGLAGDSYEQYF. The CDR3 region has the DNA TGTGCCAGTAGTCCGAAGGGACTAGCGGGAGACTCCTACGAGCAGTACTTC.

The chain combines TRBV7-9 with TRBJ2-3; the match to TRBD2 covers 11 bases. The CDR3 has 16 amino acids. The germline V gene encodes CDR1 SEHNR and CDR2 FQNEAQ (reference sequence). Losses at the gene ends were 6 bases for V and 2 bases for J; bases not matched to a gene: 7. The CDR3 loop is CASSPGTSGFTDTQYF. CDR3 bases: TGTGCCAGCAGTCCCGGGACTAGCGGTTTCACAGATACGCAGTATTTT.

This clone was observed once. V and J are TRBV19 and TRBJ1-5; D remains unclear. CDR1 LNHDA and CDR2 SQIVND come from the germline V gene (reference sequence). The CDR3 runs 15 residues. V lost 6 bases to trimming and J lost 0 bases, with 12 bases between them. CDR3 sequence reads: CASSRLHNSNQPQHF. The CDR3 nucleotides read TGTGCCAGTAGCAGGTTACACAATAGCAATCAGCCCCAGCATTTT.

The chain couples TRBV5-1 to TRBJ1-2; D is uncertain. The germline CDR1 and CDR2 sequences are SGHRS and YFSETQ. The V end was cut by 3 bases, the J end by 4 bases, with 10 bases between. The CDR3 length is 13 residues. CDR3 protein: CASSSEGSYGYTF. The CDR3 DNA reads as TGCGCCAGCAGCTCCGAGGGCAGCTATGGCTACACCTTC.

J is TRBJ2-7 and V is TRBV11-2; unclear D gene. Germline lookup yields CDR1 SGHAT and CDR2 FQNNGV. The CDR3 consists of 11 residues. Trimming left V 6 bases short and J 1 base short, with 4 bases between. The CDR3 region is CASSQSYEQYF. CDR3 DNA sequence: TGTGCCAGCAGTCAATCCTACGAGCAGTACTTC. The variable domain in full, completed from reference TRBV11-2 and TRBJ2-7, reads EAGVAQSPRYKIIEKRQSVAFWCNPISGHATLYWYQQILGQGPKLLIQFQNNGVVDDSQLPKDRFSAERLKGVDSTLKIQPAKLEDSAVYLCASSQSYEQYFGPGTRLTVT.

The count of this clone is one. The chain has TRBV2 and TRBJ2-7; no reliable D call. Trimming removed 6 bases at V and 2 bases at J, with 14 bases between. The CDR3 spans 14 residues. Germline CDR1 reads SNHLY; CDR2 reads FYNNEI. CDR3 nucleotides: TGTGCCAGCAGAGTCGGCCAGGTAACCTACGAGCAGTACTTC. Its translation: CASRVGQVTYEQYF.

The chain joins TRBV28 to TRBJ2-7; 9 positions agree with TRBD2. This CDR3 has 13 amino acids. V was clipped by 6 bases and J by 3 bases; unmatched bases: 3. Germline V gene sequence: CDR1 MDHEN, CDR2 SYDVKM. As DNA, the CDR3 is TGTGCCAGCAGGCTAGCGGGGTACTACGAGCAGTACTTC. Protein product: CASRLAGYYEQYF.

This clone came up once. The V gene is TRBV9, the J gene TRBJ1-5, with TRBD1 as a possible D gene (6 bases). From germline, CDR1 is SGDLS and CDR2 YYNGEE. Deletions cut 3 bases from V and 7 bases from J, with 14 bases between. The CDR3 loop spans 14 amino acids. The CDR3 DNA reads as TGTGCCAGCAGCGCGGCCGTCAGGGGACAGCCCCAGCATTTT. Translating gives CASSAAVRGQPQHF.

This chain joins TRBV3-1 (or the pseudogene TRBV3-2) and TRBJ1-1, with D perhaps TRBD1 (6 bases). Trimming stripped 4 bases from V and 1 base from J, with 13 bases between. Germline V gives CDR1 LGHDT, CDR2 YNNKEL (reference sequence). There are 15 residues in the CDR3. As DNA, the CDR3 is TGTGCCAGCAGCCCCCTTTTGACAGGGAACACTGAAGCTTTCTTT. Its translation is CASSPLLTGNTEAFF.

This chain joins TRBV18 and TRBJ1-5, with D perhaps matching TRBD1 (6 bases). The CDR3 extends over 14 amino acids. Trimming shortened V by 3 bases and J by 5 bases, and 11 bases separated the two germline ends. CDR1 is KGHSH, CDR2 LQKENI, per germline. CDR3 DNA: TGTGCCAGCTCACCCGCAGGGGCCTATCAGCCCCAGCATTTT. Its translation: CASSPAGAYQPQHF.

This rearrangement joins TRBV19 to TRBJ1-1, with D unresolved. The germline V gene has CDR1 LNHDA and CDR2 SQIVND (reference sequence). The CDR3 is 15 amino acids. V was clipped by 9 bases and J by 1 base, with 18 bases between them. The CDR3 loop reads CASGSGRRGNTEAFF. The CDR3 DNA is TGTGCCAGCGGCTCCGGACGGCGGGGGAACACTGAAGCTTTCTTT.

This clone was observed a few times. This chain joins TRBV2 and TRBJ2-7; D remains unclear. Germline V gene sequence: CDR1 SNHLY, CDR2 FYNNEI. The CDR3 length is 16 residues. V was cut by 6 bases and J by 4 bases, with 22 bases left in between. The CDR3 bases are TGTGCCAGCAGCGCAATCTCAGACGTCGGGTGGTACGAGCAGTACTTC. This translates into CASSAISDVGWYEQYF.

Only one count was recorded for this clone. CDR3 DNA: TGTGCCAGCAGTTCGCCGGGGGGGGTCCAGCCCCAGCATTTT. Translation: CASSSPGGVQPQHF. The rearrangement links TRBV28 to TRBJ1-5; possibly TRBD1 for D (5 bases). CDR1 is MDHEN and CDR2 is SYDVKM in the germline V gene. The V end lost 4 bases, the J end lost 7 bases, and 14 bases lay between the germline ends. The CDR3 contains 14 residues.

V and J are TRBV27 and TRBJ2-3; TRBD1 matches at 9 bases. V dropped 5 bases and J dropped 4; count of bases not matched to a gene: 7. There are 15 residues in the CDR3. The germline CDR1 and CDR2 sequences are MNHEY and SMNVEV (reference sequence). The CDR3: CASSRTGVGADTQYF. The CDR3 nucleotides are TGTGCCAGCAGTCGGACAGGGGTAGGGGCAGATACGCAGTATTTT.

The gene calls are TRBV11-2 and TRBJ1-5; D is ambiguous. V lost 1 base to trimming and J lost 4 bases, with 8 bases between them. The CDR3 loop spans 14 amino acids. Germline V gene lookup returns CDR1 SGHAT and CDR2 FQNNGV. In nucleotides, the CDR3 is TGTGCCAGCAGCTTAGGGGCCGGTAATCAGCCCCAGCATTTT. As protein: CASSLGAGNQPQHF.

The genes are TRBV20-1 and TRBJ1-2; 8 bases fit TRBD1. V lost 3 bases to trimming and J lost 4 bases; unmatched junction nucleotides: 10. Germline lookup yields CDR1 DFQATT and CDR2 SNEGSKA (reference sequence). The CDR3 is 15 residues long. The CDR3: CSASNEQGASYGYTF. The CDR3 coding sequence is TGCAGTGCTAGTAATGAGCAGGGGGCAAGCTATGGCTACACCTTC.

This rearrangement joins TRBV5-1 to TRBJ2-7; perhaps TRBD2 as D (6 bases). Germline CDR1 and CDR2: SGHRS and YFSETQ. The CDR3 is 16 residues long. With 4 bases removed from V and 0 bases from J, the gap between germline ends came to 17 bases. The CDR3 protein is CASSRLGGTSSYEQYF. In nucleotides, the CDR3 is TGCGCCAGCAGCCGCTTAGGAGGGACCAGCTCCTACGAGCAGTACTTC. The whole variable domain, remainder taken from reference TRBV5-1 and TRBJ2-7, is KAGVTQTPRYLIKTRGQQVTLSCSPISGHRSVSWYQQTPGQGLQFLFEYFSETQRNKGNFPGRFSGRQFSNSRSEMNVSTLELGDSALYLCASSRLGGTSSYEQYFGPGTRLTVT.

This rearrangement joins TRBV3-1 (or the pseudogene TRBV3-2) to TRBJ1-2, with 8 positions matching TRBD1. Looked up from germline, CDR1 is LGHDT and CDR2 is YNNKEL (reference sequence). This CDR3 spans 15 amino acids. V gave up 1 base and J gave up 8 bases; unmatched junction bases: 9. CDR3: CASSQGQGRARGYTF. CDR3 nucleotide sequence: TGTGCCAGCAGCCAAGGACAGGGGCGGGCTCGAGGCTACACCTTC.

The chain combines TRBV6-5 with TRBJ1-6; the D gene is possibly TRBD1 (5 bases). This CDR3 spans 14 amino acids. V lost 8 bases and J 11 bases, leaving 19 bases between the germline ends. CDR1 is MNHEY, CDR2 SVGAGI, per germline. CDR3 DNA sequence: TGTGCCAGCGTTCTGAGTAGGGGCGCGACACCCCTCCACTTT. It is translated as CASVLSRGATPLHF.